The clone carrying this TCR beta chain was picked up many times. Its cognate antigen is unknown. These data are taken from a study of T cells after posttransplantation cyclophosphamide. Overall study results and limits: After PTCy, TRB diversity resembled that of CNI/methotrexate controls. Later blood repertoires were often dominated by clones from the donor CD8+ memory compartment. Tissue-infiltrating T cells from skin or gut overlapped little with blood T cells.

Trimming took 3 bases from V and 3 from J, leaving 10 bases between them. The CDR3 totals 13 residues. Germline loops: CDR1 SQVTM, CDR2 ANQGSEA. The related graft donor's blood sample was taken on the day of bone marrow donation. The table came from immunoSEQ multiplex PCR; TCRdb's copy has only in-frame clones and leaves some out. This sample comprises tens of thousands of clones, none seen once only. J is TRBJ2-3 and V is TRBV29-1, with D possibly being TRBD1 (6 bases). Sequenced input: PBMCs. The receptor was derived from a man between 50 and 59 years old in good health, CMV-negative, and a related stem cell transplant donor. The CDR3 sequence is CSVDRGGTDTQYF. Here the CDR3 DNA reads TGCAGCGTTGACAGGGGTGGAACAGATACGCAGTATTTT.